The present T cell receptor (beta chain) was sequenced within a study of T cell responses to AZD1222 COVID-19 vaccine. This clone appeared once. Its antigen is unidentified. Findings and limits, study-wide: CD4 TCRs covered the whole spike, strongest at regions 160-218 and 743-854.

Produced via immunoSEQ multiplex PCR; TCRdb's table is partial and in-frame only. The sample lists approximately 99,000 clones, approximately 89% seen once, with less than 4% in the top ten. The clonotype was recovered from an adult in good health. Source: peripheral blood, taken on day 0 of MenACWY control vaccination.

The DNA for the CDR3 is TGTGCCAGCAGAAGGGAGGGCCTGAGGGGCTACGAGCAGTACTTC. As protein: CASRREGLRGYEQYF. V is TRBV2 and J is TRBJ2-7; 7 nucleotides match TRBD2. The trim removed 6 bases at V and 3 bases at J, leaving 11 bases unmatched. The germline V gene encodes CDR1 SNHLY and CDR2 FYNNEI. The CDR3 totals 15 residues.